Following are 19 T cell receptor beta chains from one sample sequenced in a study of blood T cell repertoires in COVID-19. The repertoire was sequenced with immunoSEQ multiplex PCR; TCRdb's copy has only in-frame clones and lacks some. The profile shows 30,000 to 40,000 clones, roughly 80% of them singletons. The specimen sequenced was peripheral blood. Every receptor here comes from a man aged 55 to 70 in a cohort sampled during active COVID-19.

CDR3 sequence: CASSRPWGRGAAGELFF. CDR3 sequence (DNA): TGTGCCAGCAGTAGACCCTGGGGCAGGGGCGCCGCCGGGGAGCTGTTTTTT. The chain combines TRBV28 with TRBJ2-2; D may be TRBD1 (6 bases). CDR1 MDHEN and CDR2 SYDVKM come from the germline V gene. The V end lost 5 bases, the J end lost 6 bases, and 22 bases lay between the germline ends. CDR3 length: 17 amino acids.

V usage is TRBV28 and J usage is TRBJ1-4; maybe TRBD1 (6 bases). V was clipped by 2 bases and J by 4 bases, with 14 bases between them. Germline V gene lookup returns CDR1 MDHEN and CDR2 SYDVKM. This CDR3 has 16 amino acids. CDR3 DNA sequence: TGTGCCAGCAGTTTAGTCGTGGGGGCGGGTAATGAAAAACTGTTTTTT. Translated: CASSLVVGAGNEKLFF.

J is TRBJ1-5 and V is TRBV28; D gene uncertain. CDR1 is MDHEN, CDR2 SYDVKM, per germline. CDR3 size: 15 residues. Deletions cut 6 bases from V and 1 base from J, with 13 bases between. CDR3 loop: CASRAWGESNQPQHF. In DNA, the CDR3 is TGTGCCAGCAGAGCGTGGGGAGAGAGCAATCAGCCCCAGCATTTT.

The chain employs TRBV11-2 and TRBJ2-7, with 8 bases matching TRBD1. Per the germline V gene, CDR1 is SGHAT and CDR2 is FQNNGV. CDR3 size: 15 residues. V shed 4 bases, J shed 2 bases, and the junction held 7 bases outside the gene matches. In DNA, the CDR3 is TGTGCCAGCAGCTCCCCCGGGACAGGAACCTACGAGCAGTACTTC. Its translation: CASSSPGTGTYEQYF.

The chain is built from TRBV19 and TRBJ2-7; weak D call: TRBD2 (5 bases). V lost 6 bases and J lost 12, with 21 bases in between. There are 13 residues in the CDR3. Germline lookup yields CDR1 LNHDA and CDR2 SQIVND (reference sequence). The CDR3 here is CASSRDSPPAVYF. DNA of the CDR3: TGTGCCAGTAGCCGGGATTCTCCCCCCGCGGTGTACTTC.

The CDR3: CASSLAAAPNSPLHF. Here the CDR3 DNA reads TGCGCCAGCAGCTTGGCCGCGGCGCCTAATTCACCCCTCCACTTT. The chain carries TRBV5-1 and TRBJ1-6; D ambiguous. Trimming removed 0 bases at V and 6 bases at J, with 10 bases between. Germline CDR1 and CDR2: SGHRS and YFSETQ. The CDR3 consists of 15 residues.

This clone was found once. The J gene is TRBJ2-7, the V gene TRBV7-2; weak D call: TRBD1 (6 bases). This CDR3 is 13 amino acids long. The germline CDR1 and CDR2 sequences are SGHTA and FQGNSA. The ends were cut back, 5 bases at V and 2 bases at J, with 10 bases in the middle. CDR3 in DNA: TGTGCCAGCAGCGCCGGACAGCCCTACGAGCAGTACTTC. Its translation is CASSAGQPYEQYF.

The chain links TRBV18 to TRBJ1-3, with a weak D call TRBD1 (5 bases). The CDR3 is 19 residues long. Trimming removed 4 bases from V and 4 bases from J, with 26 bases in between. Per germline, CDR1 KGHSH and CDR2 LQKENI. The CDR3 loop is CASSLGMAGRSLSGNTIYF. CDR3 DNA sequence: TGTGCCAGCTCACTAGGGATGGCAGGGAGGTCATTATCCGGAAACACCATATATTTT.

The V gene is TRBV11-2, the J gene TRBJ2-5, with 7 positions matching TRBD1. The V segment lost 6 bases and the J segment 5 bases; nucleotides outside the gene matches: 6. From germline, CDR1 is SGHAT and CDR2 FQNNGV. The length of the CDR3 is 13 residues. This CDR3 is CASSPRGRETQYF. The CDR3 bases are TGTGCCAGCAGTCCAAGGGGGCGGGAGACCCAGTACTTC.

CDR3 DNA: TGCGCCAGCAGCTTGGCCGAGCTAGCGGGTGTACCCGGGGAGCTGTTTTTT. This sequence encodes CASSLAELAGVPGELFF. The rearrangement links TRBV5-1 to TRBJ2-2, with 8 positions matching TRBD2. The trim removed 0 bases at V and 6 bases at J, leaving 10 bases unmatched. This CDR3 is built from 17 residues. Per the germline V gene, CDR1 is SGHRS and CDR2 is YFSETQ. Full variable domain (remainder filled in from reference TRBV5-1 and TRBJ2-2): KAGVTQTPRYLIKTRGQQVTLSCSPISGHRSVSWYQQTPGQGLQFLFEYFSETQRNKGNFPGRFSGRQFSNSRSEMNVSTLELGDSALYLCASSLAELAGVPGELFFGEGSRLTVL.

The gene calls are TRBV3-1 (or the pseudogene TRBV3-2) and TRBJ1-6; 7 bases are shared with TRBD1. CDR3 length: 15 amino acids. V lost 2 bases and J lost 8; bases outside the gene matches: 6. Germline CDR1 reads LGHDT; CDR2 reads YNNKEL (reference sequence). The CDR3: CASSQLRQGDSPLHF. CDR3 sequence (DNA): TGTGCCAGCAGCCAACTTCGACAGGGTGATTCACCCCTCCACTTT.

This clone occurred once. The CDR3 nucleotides read TGTGCCAGCAGCTTGGAATGGGGGGACACTGAAGCTTTCTTT. It encodes CASSLEWGDTEAFF. The rearrangement links TRBV5-4 to TRBJ1-1; D might be TRBD1 (5 bases). CDR1 is SGHNT, CDR2 YYREEE, per germline (reference sequence). V was shortened by 0 bases and J by 3 bases, with 9 bases between the two germline ends. The CDR3 consists of 14 residues.

The V call is TRBV28, the J call TRBJ1-2; the D is unclear. There are 14 residues in the CDR3. Germline V gene data show CDR1 as MDHEN and CDR2 as SYDVKM. V dropped 2 bases and J dropped 6 bases, with 13 bases sitting between them. The CDR3 here is CASSLTGTRNGYTF. Written as DNA, the CDR3 is TGTGCCAGCAGTTTAACGGGAACTCGAAATGGCTACACCTTC.

The V gene is TRBV4-1, the J gene TRBJ2-7; a weak D match, TRBD2 (6 bases). The length of the CDR3 is 15 residues. Germline CDR1 is MGHRA and CDR2 is YSYEKL. V lost 0 bases to trimming and J lost 3 bases, with 12 bases between them. CDR3 region: CASSQDRGSGYEQYF. The CDR3 DNA sequence: TGCGCCAGCAGCCAAGATCGCGGTAGCGGCTACGAGCAGTACTTC.

This clone has more than one count but fewer than ten. V usage is TRBV15 and J usage is TRBJ2-1, with 10 nucleotides matching TRBD2. The CDR3 contains 15 residues. V was pared by 5 bases and J by 5 bases, with 6 bases of the junction left unmatched. Germline CDR1 and CDR2: LNHNV and YYDKDF (reference sequence). The DNA of the CDR3 is TGTGCCACCAGCGTCAGCGGGGGGGCGGACAATGAGCAGTTCTTC. Translated: CATSVSGGADNEQFF.

J is TRBJ2-7 and V is TRBV27, with TRBD1 identical over 11 bases. The CDR3 runs to 14 residues. J gave up 4 bases and V 5 bases, and 4 bases lay outside the gene matches. Germline CDR1 and CDR2: MNHEY and SMNVEV (reference sequence). The CDR3 DNA sequence: TGTGCCAGCAGTCTAGGACAGGGGGCGTACGAGCAGTACTTC. It translates to CASSLGQGAYEQYF.

This clone has more than one count but fewer than ten. The rearrangement joins TRBV5-5 to TRBJ1-5, with D perhaps matching TRBD1 (6 bases). The CDR3 has 18 amino acids. Trimming stripped 0 bases from V and 4 bases from J, with 20 bases between. CDR1 and CDR2 from the germline V gene are SGHKS and YYEKEE (reference sequence). The CDR3 nucleotides are TGTGCCAGCAGCTTGGCCCTACCAGCGGGGGCCAAAAATCAGCCCCAGCATTTT. It codes for CASSLALPAGAKNQPQHF.

The rearrangement joins TRBV9 to TRBJ2-2, with D perhaps TRBD1 (6 bases). This CDR3 has 17 residues. CDR1 and CDR2 (germline): SGDLS, YYNGEE. The germline V and J ends were trimmed by 3 bases and 2 bases, with 17 bases remaining between them. CDR3 DNA sequence: TGTGCCAGCAGCGGCGTCTTGGGGGCACCTAACACCGGGGAGCTGTTTTTT. Protein product: CASSGVLGAPNTGELFF.

The chain joins TRBV19 to TRBJ2-4; unclear D gene. Germline-derived CDR1 and CDR2 are LNHDA and SQIVND (reference sequence). With 6 bases removed from V and 1 base from J, the gap between germline ends came to 7 bases. The CDR3 is 13 amino acids. For the CDR3, the DNA is TGTGCCAGTAGGTCCGGGGCCAAAAACATTCAGTACTTC. Its translation is CASRSGAKNIQYF.